Sequencing of this T cell receptor (beta chain) was carried out in a study of OX40 agonist ivuxolimab in advanced cancers. Germline V lookup: CDR1 SGHVS, CDR2 FNYEAQ. This CDR3 spans 17 amino acids. V was clipped by 6 bases and J by 5 bases; unmatched bases: 18. Assay used: immunoSEQ multiplex PCR; TCRdb lists only in-frame clones, some missing. The sample includes some 99,000 clones, 90% of them seen just once. The V gene is TRBV7-6, the J gene TRBJ1-2, with 7 bases aligning to TRBD1. This specimen was CD4+ or CD8+ T cells sorted from blood, taken in a trial of the OX40 agonist ivuxolimab. This sequence originates from an adult with an advanced solid tumor such as melanoma, head and neck, liver or kidney cancer. The CDR3 DNA follows: TGTGCCAGCAGACTACAACCCCGGAACAGGGGATCTTATGGCTACACCTTC. It translates to CASRLQPRNRGSYGYTF.